This T cell receptor (beta chain) was sequenced for a study of blood T cell repertoires in COVID-19. As for the study in general: From the United States, Italy and Spain came samples of acute and convalescent COVID-19. In each case, the material was cDNA or gDNA derived from T cells, B-cell-depleted T cells, or PBMCs.

The CDR3 runs to 16 residues. Germline lookup yields CDR1 SGDLS and CDR2 YYNGEE. The germline V and J ends were trimmed by 0 bases and 0 bases, with 12 bases remaining between them. Methods used by the authors: Researchers report that nucleated cell counts were estimated from reference gene primer amplification. Clones were sequenced by immunoSEQ multiplex PCR, and TCRdb holds only the in-frame ones, with some missing. That table is the source of V, J and clone size, and D and trimming were worked out from the DNA. The sample shows fewer than 300,000 clones, roughly nine tenths of them seen only once.

Specimen: peripheral blood. The rearrangement joins TRBV9 to TRBJ1-1; D is uncertain. The receptor was derived from a man in his 60s who had recovered from COVID-19. This chain's CDR3 is CASSVGTDIMNTEAFF. Written as DNA, the CDR3 is TGTGCCAGCAGCGTAGGAACAGATATCATGAACACTGAAGCTTTCTTT.